This is a list of T cell receptor beta chains from one sample in a study of cytomegalovirus exposure and HLA in healthy donors. Using immunoSEQ multiplex PCR, the repertoire was profiled, and TCRdb retains in-frame clones only, with some absent. The sample has roughly 98,000 clones; 65% to 75% are singletons. What was sequenced was PBMCs. These receptors all come from a female donor in good health and CMV-seropositive. Each CDR3 is given with its conserved first and last residue.

V	J	CDR3
TRBV5-3	TRBJ1-4	CARSTRQGAQGGNEKLFF
TRBV6-1	TRBJ1-4	CASNTYRGGGEKLFF
TRBV4-2	TRBJ2-7	CASSPAAGTSEYEQYF
TRBV18	TRBJ1-5	CASSPPAGSNQPQHF
TRBV18	TRBJ2-1	CASSQQGARNEQFF
TRBV28	TRBJ1-5	CASSLFSLGAGQPQHF
TRBV5-6	TRBJ2-3	CASSFGGNTDTQYF
TRBV18	TRBJ2-7	CASSRTGLSYEQYF
TRBV10-3	TRBJ1-1	CASGRGNTEAFF
TRBV9	TRBJ1-2	CASSVELQGYGYTF
TRBV5-1	TRBJ1-2	CASSLVGGGLSGYTF
TRBV29-1	TRBJ1-1	CSVYRGGVNTEAFF
TRBV25-1	TRBJ1-2	CASSYTGTGGDGYTF
TRBV7-2	TRBJ2-7	CASSWATGAYEQYF
TRBV7-2	TRBJ2-4	CASKPGWENIQYF
TRBV30	TRBJ2-5	CAWGGHPGSGVEETQYF
TRBV6-5	TRBJ2-2	CASSYSSFPGELFF
TRBV28	TRBJ1-1	CASSLAGKTEAFF
TRBV28	TRBJ2-3	CASSPPAPDPAERTQYF
TRBV4-3	TRBJ2-7	CASSQARGREQYF
TRBV29-1	TRBJ2-1	CSVPEGGRQFF
TRBV6-5	TRBJ1-2	CASSFPRGGGYTF
TRBV13	TRBJ2-5	CASSRGTGGSQYF
TRBV4-3	TRBJ1-2	CASSPFRGSGYTF
TRBV11-2	TRBJ1-1	CASSLDRPRVNTEAFF
TRBV6-1	TRBJ2-3	CASKENRESTGTQYF
TRBV30	TRBJ2-5	CAWSVLRETQYF
TRBV21-1	TRBJ1-2	CASSERGPNGYTF
TRBV30	TRBJ2-7	CAWSAGQAYEQYF
TRBV28	TRBJ1-5	CASSFWGQARSVAQHF